This T cell receptor beta chain was recorded in a study of blood T cell repertoires in COVID-19. About the study: Collection of acute and convalescent COVID-19 samples took place in the United States, Italy and Spain. PBMCs, B-cell-depleted T cells, or T cells provided the cDNA or gDNA that made up the material.

Sequencing was performed with immunoSEQ multiplex PCR; in TCRdb, only in-frame clones are kept and a portion is missing. The sample includes some 190,000 clones, about 80% of them seen just once. The V end was cut by 3 bases, the J end by 5 bases, with 16 bases between. CDR3 size: 15 residues. Germline loops: CDR1 LGHNA, CDR2 YNFKEQ. The sample taken for sequencing was PBMCs or T cells enriched from blood (not recorded which). The TCR comes from a man aged 55 to 69 who had been exposed to COVID-19. The chain carries TRBV4-2 and TRBJ1-2, with unresolved D. This chain's CDR3 is CASSQMTAEIYGYTF. In nucleotides, the CDR3 is TGTGCCAGCAGCCAGATGACGGCGGAAATATATGGCTACACCTTC.